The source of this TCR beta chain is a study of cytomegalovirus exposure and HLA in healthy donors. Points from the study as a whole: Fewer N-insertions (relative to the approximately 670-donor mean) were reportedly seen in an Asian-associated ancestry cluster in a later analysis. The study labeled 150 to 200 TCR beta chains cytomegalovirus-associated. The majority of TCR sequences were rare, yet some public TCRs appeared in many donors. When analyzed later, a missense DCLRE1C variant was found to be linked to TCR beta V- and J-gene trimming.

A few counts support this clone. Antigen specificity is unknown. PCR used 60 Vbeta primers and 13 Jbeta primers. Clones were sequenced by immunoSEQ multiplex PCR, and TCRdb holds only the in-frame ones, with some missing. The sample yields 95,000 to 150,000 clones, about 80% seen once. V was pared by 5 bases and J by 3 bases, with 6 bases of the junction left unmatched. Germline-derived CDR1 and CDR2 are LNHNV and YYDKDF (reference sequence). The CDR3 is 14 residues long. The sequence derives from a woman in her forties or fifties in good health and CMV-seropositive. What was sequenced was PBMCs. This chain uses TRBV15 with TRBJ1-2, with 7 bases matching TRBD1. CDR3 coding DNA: TGTGCCACCAGCTCCGGAACAGGGGACTATGGCTACACCTTC. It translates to CATSSGTGDYGYTF.